A single sample gave rise to the 24 T cell receptor beta chains below, sequenced in a study of response to subunit inactivated influenza vaccine. TCRdb itself ran the RT-PCR reads through MiXCR, one entry per CDR3 protein. The table lists more than 450,000 distinct CDR3 sequences, approximately 12% of them singletons. Source: PBMCs from blood, taken on the day of vaccination. The receptors were sampled from a man aged 50 to 59 who received an inactivated influenza vaccine.

The CDR3 loop is CATSDPVQGRIADTQYF. Here the CDR3 DNA reads TGTGCCACCAGTGATCCAGTACAGGGGCGTATCGCAGATACGCAGTATTTT. The chain combines TRBV24-1 with TRBJ2-3; 7 bases agree with TRBD1. This CDR3 has 17 residues. Germline lookup yields CDR1 KGHDR and CDR2 SFDVKD. The trim removed 3 bases at V and 4 bases at J, leaving 12 bases unmatched.

The table lists this clonotype with a few counts. The J gene is TRBJ2-3, the V gene TRBV5-4; no reliable D call. This CDR3 region has 15 residues. The V and J ends lost 4 bases and 0 bases respectively, with 12 bases between them. Germline V gene sequence: CDR1 SGHNT, CDR2 YYREEE (reference sequence). The CDR3 is CASSANQESTDTQYF. DNA of the CDR3: TGTGCCAGCAGCGCTAACCAGGAAAGCACAGATACGCAGTATTTT.

The rearrangement joins TRBV6-5 to TRBJ2-7; TRBD2 might be the D (7 bases). V lost 0 bases to trimming and J lost 4 bases, with 13 bases between them. From germline, CDR1 is MNHEY and CDR2 SVGAGI. CDR3 length: 15 residues. CDR3 residues: CASSYSRGARYEQYF. The CDR3 DNA reads as TGTGCCAGCAGTTACTCACGGGGGGCCCGGTACGAGCAGTACTTC.

This clonotype was seen more than once but under ten times. This chain connects TRBV14 to TRBJ1-6, with D unresolved. CDR1 and CDR2 (germline): SGHDN, FVKESK. Trimming stripped 4 bases from V and 10 bases from J, with 14 bases between. CDR3 size: 14 residues. The CDR3 loop is CASSRRQEDSPLHF. The CDR3 DNA reads as TGTGCCAGCAGCCGCCGACAAGAGGACTCACCCCTCCACTTT.

This clonotype was found many times. The chain recombines TRBV2 with TRBJ2-1; 14 bases match TRBD2. After removal of 3 bases from V and 9 bases from J, the junction contained 10 bases not matched to a gene. CDR1 and CDR2 from the germline V gene are SNHLY and FYNNEI. This CDR3 has 17 amino acids. CDR3 DNA: TGTGCCAGCAGTGATAGGACTAGCGGGAGGCGGGGTATTGAGCAGTTCTTC. Translated, it gives CASSDRTSGRRGIEQFF.

The rearrangement links TRBV2 to TRBJ2-2; D perhaps matches TRBD2 (5 bases). V was cut by 2 bases and J by 5 bases, with 18 bases left in between. The CDR3 has 17 amino acids. Germline V gene lookup returns CDR1 SNHLY and CDR2 FYNNEI. In DNA, the CDR3 is TGTGCCAGCAGTGAAAGGGAAGGAAGCGGAAGGACCGGGGAGCTGTTTTTT. Protein: CASSEREGSGRTGELFF.

This clonotype was recorded a few times. V gene TRBV5-1 combines with J gene TRBJ1-3; D call uncertain. CDR3 length equals 15 residues. V shed 0 bases and J shed 0 bases, with 7 bases lying between them. Germline values: CDR1 SGHRS, CDR2 YFSETQ. The CDR3 nucleotides read TGCGCCAGCAGCTTGGCCTACAGCTCTGGAAACACCATATATTTT. It is translated as CASSLAYSSGNTIYF.

This clonotype was counted many times. The V call is TRBV7-2, the J call TRBJ2-1, with TRBD2 matching over 7 bases. J gave up 3 bases and V 0 bases, and 2 bases lay outside the gene matches. The CDR3 contains 15 residues. CDR1 and CDR2 (germline): SGHTA, FQGNSA. CDR3 nucleotides: TGTGCCAGCAGCTTAGCCGGGACTAACTACAATGAGCAGTTCTTC. Translated: CASSLAGTNYNEQFF.

The chain employs TRBV3-1 and TRBJ2-1, with 8 bases that match TRBD2. V was clipped by 3 bases and J by 0 bases; unmatched bases: 4. This CDR3 is built from 16 residues. The V gene's germline CDR1 is LGHDT and CDR2 YNNKEL (reference sequence). CDR3 sequence reads: CASSQLAGSSYNEQFF. CDR3 nucleotide sequence: TGTGCCAGCAGCCAGTTAGCGGGGAGCTCCTACAATGAGCAGTTCTTC.

In this sample, this clonotype turned up many times. The V gene is TRBV11-2, the J gene TRBJ2-3; D is perhaps TRBD1 (6 bases). The CDR3 has 18 residues. V shed 5 bases and J shed 2 bases, with 23 bases lying between them. The germline V gene encodes CDR1 SGHAT and CDR2 FQNNGV. The CDR3 sequence: CASSIFPDSGQTTDTQYF. The CDR3 DNA is TGTGCCAGCAGCATTTTCCCGGATTCGGGACAAACCACAGATACGCAGTATTTT.

The table lists this clonotype with a few counts. J is TRBJ2-1 and V is TRBV5-1; 9 bases match TRBD1. The length of the CDR3 is 16 residues. The V gene's germline CDR1 is SGHRS and CDR2 YFSETQ. Trimming cost V 3 bases and J 7 bases; bases outside gene matches: 11. Here the CDR3 DNA reads TGCGCCAGCAGCTCCCTTCTGGGACAGGGTCGGAATGAGCAGTTCTTC. This codes for CASSSLLGQGRNEQFF.

A few counts support this clonotype. The chain is built from TRBV4-3 and TRBJ1-2; no reliable D call. Deletions cut 0 bases from V and 8 bases from J, with 19 bases between. The CDR3 has 16 residues. Germline loops: CDR1 LGHNA, CDR2 YSLEER. In DNA, the CDR3 is TGCGCCAGCAGCCAAGATATTCCCGGGAGGCTGGGCGGCTACACCTTC. Protein product: CASSQDIPGRLGGYTF.

The rearrangement uses TRBV6-5 and TRBJ2-4, with D maybe TRBD1 (6 bases). Trimming shortened V by 8 bases and J by 0 bases, and 20 bases separated the two germline ends. This CDR3 has 17 residues. Germline CDR1 is MNHEY and CDR2 is SVGAGI. CDR3 loop: CASGFGQILIAKNIQYF. In nucleotides, the CDR3 is TGTGCCAGCGGTTTTGGACAGATTCTGATAGCCAAAAACATTCAGTACTTC.

The table lists this clonotype with a few counts. J is TRBJ1-6 and V is TRBV5-1, with TRBD1 matching 8 bases. J lost 6 bases, V lost 5 bases, and 7 bases had no gene match. CDR3 length: 15 residues. Per germline, CDR1 SGHRS and CDR2 YFSETQ. Here the CDR3 DNA reads TGCGCCAGCAGTCCGGACAGGGAACGTAATTCACCCCTCCACTTT. Translated, it gives CASSPDRERNSPLHF.

V usage is TRBV5-1 and J usage is TRBJ2-1, with TRBD1 identical over 8 bases. The trim removed 7 bases at V and 7 bases at J, leaving 7 bases unmatched. The germline V gene has CDR1 SGHRS and CDR2 YFSETQ. The length of the CDR3 is 13 residues. CDR3 nucleotides: TGCGCCAGCGCCCAGGGGGCCTGGAATGAGCAGTTCTTC. Protein product: CASAQGAWNEQFF.

V usage is TRBV10-3 and J usage is TRBJ2-1; possible D gene TRBD2, 6 bases. The CDR3 loop spans 16 amino acids. Trimming stripped 0 bases from V and 9 bases from J, with 18 bases between. Germline CDR1 is ENHRY and CDR2 is SYGVKD. The chain's CDR3 is CAISESWGDGTGEQFF. The CDR3 DNA follows: TGTGCCATCAGTGAGTCGTGGGGGGACGGGACGGGTGAGCAGTTCTTC.

The genes are TRBV12-3 or TRBV12-4 and TRBJ2-2, with 7 bases matching TRBD1. V was pared by 3 bases and J by 5 bases, with 6 bases of the junction left unmatched. The CDR3 covers 15 residues. This CDR3 reads CASSFTRGSTGELFF. CDR3 DNA sequence: TGTGCCAGCAGTTTTACCAGGGGGTCGACCGGGGAGCTGTTTTTT.

This clonotype was seen at least ten times. The chain couples TRBV12-3 or TRBV12-4 to TRBJ2-1; D not certain. Trimming took 3 bases from V and 7 from J, leaving 10 bases between them. CDR3 length: 13 residues. CDR3 loop: CASSFGSVNEQFF. The CDR3 nucleotides are TGTGCCAGCAGTTTTGGGTCAGTTAATGAGCAGTTCTTC.

This clonotype turned up a few times. The chain combines TRBV7-2 with TRBJ2-2; 11 nucleotides align to TRBD2. The germline gives CDR1 SGHTA, CDR2 FQGNSA. This CDR3 has 17 amino acids. V dropped 2 bases and J dropped 5; count of bases not matched to a gene: 7. For the CDR3, the DNA is TGTGCCAGCAGCTTACTAGCGGGAGGAGGTGTTACCGGGGAGCTGTTTTTT. Translating it yields CASSLLAGGGVTGELFF.

This clonotype occurred a few times. The CDR3 reads CASTRGGAGVNNEQFF. CDR3 DNA: TGCGCCAGCACCCGGGGGGGAGCAGGAGTGAACAATGAGCAGTTCTTC. J is TRBJ2-1 and V is TRBV5-1; 8 bases are a match to TRBD2. This CDR3 region has 16 residues. The germline gives CDR1 SGHRS, CDR2 YFSETQ. Unmatched junction bases numbered 13, after V lost 6 bases and J lost 5 bases.

This clonotype was counted between two and nine times. The chain carries TRBV20-1 and TRBJ2-7; 16 positions agree with TRBD2. The V and J ends lost 5 bases and 10 bases, in that order; junction bases with no gene match: 11. This CDR3 comprises 15 residues. Germline assignment: CDR1 DFQATT and CDR2 SNEGSKA (reference sequence). This chain's CDR3 is CSAVHPGLAGGEQYF. In DNA form, the CDR3 reads TGCAGTGCTGTCCACCCGGGACTAGCGGGAGGGGAACAGTACTTC.

This clonotype was detected a few times. This sequence joins TRBV28 and TRBJ2-1; TRBD2 matches at 11 bases. With V trimmed by 3 bases and J by 7 bases, 5 bases remained unmatched. In germline, CDR1 is MDHEN, CDR2 SYDVKM. This CDR3 region has 15 residues. The CDR3 spells CASSLWGLAENEQFF. The CDR3 nucleotides are TGTGCCAGCAGTTTGTGGGGACTAGCGGAAAATGAGCAGTTCTTC. The variable domain in full, with the rest retrieved from reference TRBV28 and TRBJ2-1, is DVKVTQSSRYLVKRTGEKVFLECVQDMDHENMFWYRQDPGLGLRLIYFSYDVKMKEKGDIPEGYSVSREKKERFSLILESASTNQTSMYLCASSLWGLAENEQFFGPGTRLTVL.

The J gene is TRBJ2-7, the V gene TRBV30; maybe TRBD1 (6 bases). The germline V and J ends were trimmed by 4 bases and 4 bases, with 14 bases remaining between them. The germline gives CDR1 GTSNPN, CDR2 SVGIG (reference sequence). The CDR3 runs to 13 residues. CDR3 loop: CAWTRGTMYEQYF. In DNA, the CDR3 is TGTGCCTGGACAAGAGGGACAATGTACGAGCAGTACTTC.

The chain is built from TRBV11-2 and TRBJ2-7, with D unclear. The germline V gene has CDR1 SGHAT and CDR2 FQNNGV. V lost 9 bases to trimming and J lost 6 bases, with 21 bases between them. This CDR3 is built from 14 residues. CDR3 DNA sequence: TGTGCCAGGTTATCTGCCCTCAAACCAGGCGAGCAGTACTTC. Its protein product is CARLSALKPGEQYF.